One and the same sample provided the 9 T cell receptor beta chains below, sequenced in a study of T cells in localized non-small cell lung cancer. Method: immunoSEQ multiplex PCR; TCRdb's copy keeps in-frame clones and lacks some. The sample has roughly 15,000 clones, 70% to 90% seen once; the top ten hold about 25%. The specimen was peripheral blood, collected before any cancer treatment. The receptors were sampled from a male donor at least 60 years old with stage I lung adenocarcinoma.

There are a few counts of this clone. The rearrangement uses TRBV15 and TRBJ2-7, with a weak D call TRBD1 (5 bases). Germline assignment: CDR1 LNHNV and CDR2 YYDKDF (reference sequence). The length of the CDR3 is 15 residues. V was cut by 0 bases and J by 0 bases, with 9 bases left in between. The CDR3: CATSREDTFSYEQYF. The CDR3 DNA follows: TGTGCCACCAGCAGAGAGGACACTTTCTCCTACGAGCAGTACTTC. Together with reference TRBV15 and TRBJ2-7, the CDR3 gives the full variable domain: DAMVIQNPRYQVTQFGKPVTLSCSQTLNHNVMYWYQQKSSQAPKLLFHYYDKDFNNEADTPDNFQSRRPNTSFCFLDIRSPGLGDTAMYLCATSREDTFSYEQYFGPGTRLTVT.

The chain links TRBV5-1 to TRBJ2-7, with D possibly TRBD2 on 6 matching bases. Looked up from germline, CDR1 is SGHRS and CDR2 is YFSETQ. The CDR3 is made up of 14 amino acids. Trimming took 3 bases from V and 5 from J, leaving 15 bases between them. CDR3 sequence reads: CASSSPGAGDEQYF. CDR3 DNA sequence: TGCGCCAGCAGCTCCCCGGGAGCCGGTGACGAGCAGTACTTC. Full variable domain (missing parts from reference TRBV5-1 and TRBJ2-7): KAGVTQTPRYLIKTRGQQVTLSCSPISGHRSVSWYQQTPGQGLQFLFEYFSETQRNKGNFPGRFSGRQFSNSRSEMNVSTLELGDSALYLCASSSPGAGDEQYFGPGTRLTVT.

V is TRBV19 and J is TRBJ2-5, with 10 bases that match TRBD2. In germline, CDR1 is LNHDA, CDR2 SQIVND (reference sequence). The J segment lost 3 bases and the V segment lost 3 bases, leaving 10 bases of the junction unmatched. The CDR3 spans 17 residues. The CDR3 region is CASSIEVGLAGEETQYF. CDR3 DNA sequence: TGTGCCAGTAGTATCGAGGTCGGGCTAGCGGGAGAAGAGACCCAGTACTTC. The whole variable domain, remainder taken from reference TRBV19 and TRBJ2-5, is DGGITQSPKYLFRKEGQNVTLSCEQNLNHDAMYWYRQDPGQGLRLIYYSQIVNDFQKGDIAEGYSVSREKKESFPLTVTSAQKNPTAFYLCASSIEVGLAGEETQYFGPGTRLLVL.

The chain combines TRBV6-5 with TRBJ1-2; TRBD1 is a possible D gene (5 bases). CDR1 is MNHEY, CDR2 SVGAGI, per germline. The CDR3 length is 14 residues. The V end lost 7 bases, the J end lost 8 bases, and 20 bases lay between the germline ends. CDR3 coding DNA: TGTGCCAGCACCCTTACAGGTGGGGTTGAGGGCTACACCTTC. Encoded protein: CASTLTGGVEGYTF.

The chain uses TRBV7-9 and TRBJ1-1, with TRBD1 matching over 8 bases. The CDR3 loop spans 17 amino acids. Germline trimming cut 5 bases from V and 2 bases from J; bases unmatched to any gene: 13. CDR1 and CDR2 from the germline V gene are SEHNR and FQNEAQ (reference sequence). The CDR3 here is CASSHSGGTGPNTEAFF. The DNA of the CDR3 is TGTGCCAGCAGCCACTCAGGTGGGACAGGACCTAACACTGAAGCTTTCTTT.

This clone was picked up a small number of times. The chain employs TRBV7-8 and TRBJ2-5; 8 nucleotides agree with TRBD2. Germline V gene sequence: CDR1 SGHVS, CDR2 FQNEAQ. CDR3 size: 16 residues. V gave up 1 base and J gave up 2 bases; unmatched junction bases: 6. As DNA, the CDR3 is TGTGCCAGCAGCTTAGGATGGGCGGGGGGTCAAGAGACCCAGTACTTC. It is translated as CASSLGWAGGQETQYF. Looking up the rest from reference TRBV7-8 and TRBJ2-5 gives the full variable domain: GAGVSQSPRYKVAKRGQDVALRCDPISGHVSLFWYQQALGQGPEFLTYFQNEAQLDKSGLPSDRFFAERPEGSVSTLKIQRTQQEDSAVYLCASSLGWAGGQETQYFGPGTRLLVL.

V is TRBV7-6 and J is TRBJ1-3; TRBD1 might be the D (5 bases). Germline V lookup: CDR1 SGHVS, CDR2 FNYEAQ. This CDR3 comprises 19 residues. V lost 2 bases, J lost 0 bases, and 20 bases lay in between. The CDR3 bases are TGTGCCAGCAGCTTAACCGGGGATAGACAGACTATCTCTGGAAACACCATATATTTT. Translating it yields CASSLTGDRQTISGNTIYF.

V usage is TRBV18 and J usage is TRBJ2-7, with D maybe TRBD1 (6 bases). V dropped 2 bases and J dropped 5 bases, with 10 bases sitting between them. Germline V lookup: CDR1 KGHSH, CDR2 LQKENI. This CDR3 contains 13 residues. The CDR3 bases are TGTGCCAGCTCACCAAACAGGGACGACGAGCAGTACTTC. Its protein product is CASSPNRDDEQYF.

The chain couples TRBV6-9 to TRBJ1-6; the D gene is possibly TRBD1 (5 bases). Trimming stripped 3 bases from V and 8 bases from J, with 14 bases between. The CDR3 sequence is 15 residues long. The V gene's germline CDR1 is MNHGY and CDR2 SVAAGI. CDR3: CASSYQLGDYSPLHF. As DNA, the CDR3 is TGTGCCAGCAGTTACCAACTGGGGGATTATTCACCCCTCCACTTT.